A selection of T cell receptor beta chains follows, all from one sample in a study of T-cell memory formation after mild COVID-19. TCRdb reanalysed the 5' RACE reads using MiXCR and keeps one entry per CDR3 protein. The sample contains under 300,000 distinct CDR3 sequences, roughly 8% of which appear only once. The specimen was PBMCs or a T cell subset sorted from them (not recorded which). The receptor set was obtained from a young man who had mild COVID-19 (a few samples of this study predate the infection). Cell type and time point are not known. CDR3s include the opening cysteine and the closing phenylalanine or tryptophan. A D gene is named only where the DNA matches it firmly. A clone size is listed for some rows: how often the clone was seen (once, few, many), or a class if it is expanded.

D: -; size: many; V: TRBV20-1; J: TRBJ2-5; DNA: TGCAGTGCCCCCGGGACAAGCCAAGAGACCCAGTACTTC; CDR3: CSAPGTSQETQYF
D: -; size: few; V: TRBV4-1; J: TRBJ1-1; DNA: TGCGCCAGCAGCCAAGTTCAGGGACCGGCTTTCTTT; CDR3: CASSQVQGPAFF
D: TRBD1; size: -; V: TRBV5-6; J: TRBJ1-1; DNA: TGTGCCAGCAGCCTAGGGACAGCTTACGGGACTGAAGCTTTCTTT; CDR3: CASSLGTAYGTEAFF
D: -; size: -; V: TRBV7-2; J: TRBJ1-2; DNA: TGTGCCAGCAGCACAACAGTCTCCTATGGCTACACCTTC; CDR3: CASSTTVSYGYTF
D: TRBD2; size: -; V: TRBV7-9; J: TRBJ2-5; DNA: TGTGCCAGCAGCCGTCCGGGACTAGCGGGGGGAGAGACCCAGTACTTC; CDR3: CASSRPGLAGGETQYF
D: -; size: few; V: TRBV24-1; J: TRBJ2-1; DNA: TGTGCCACCAGTGTACCCCCAGGGCGCCTTGAAACCGATGAGCAGTTCTTC; CDR3: CATSVPPGRLETDEQFF
D: -; size: -; V: TRBV5-1; J: TRBJ2-3; DNA: TGCGCCAGCAGCTCGAATCAGGGGTGGAGAGATACGCAGTATTTT; CDR3: CASSSNQGWRDTQYF
D: -; size: -; V: TRBV20-1; J: TRBJ2-1; DNA: TGCAGTGCTAACAGGAGACCTGGTTTCAATGAGCAGTTCTTC; CDR3: CSANRRPGFNEQFF
D: -; size: many; V: TRBV7-9; J: TRBJ2-2; DNA: TGTGCCAGCAGCGCCCCCACCGGGGAGCTGTTTTTT; CDR3: CASSAPTGELFF
D: TRBD2; size: -; V: TRBV15; J: TRBJ2-5; DNA: TGTGCCACCAGCCCCACTAGCGGGGGGATCCAAGAGACCCAGTACTTC; CDR3: CATSPTSGGIQETQYF
D: TRBD2; size: few; V: TRBV5-1; J: TRBJ2-1; DNA: TGCGCCAGCAGCTCGGGACTAGAAGGATTCTTC; CDR3: CASSSGLEGFF
D: -; size: many; V: TRBV7-9; J: TRBJ2-1; DNA: TGTGCCAGCAGCATGCCCGGGACATTCAATGAGCAGTTCTTC; CDR3: CASSMPGTFNEQFF
D: -; size: few; V: TRBV10-1; J: TRBJ2-7; DNA: TGCGCCAGCAGTGAGAAAAGGATTACGAGCGAGCAGTACTTC; CDR3: CASSEKRITSEQYF
D: -; size: -; V: TRBV5-1; J: TRBJ1-3; DNA: TGCGCCAGCAGCACAGGAGGGGGAGGAAACACCATATATTTT; CDR3: CASSTGGGGNTIYF
D: TRBD1; size: -; V: TRBV6-2/TRBV6-3; J: TRBJ2-1; DNA: TGTGCCAGCAGACCCACCCCCGGGACAGGGCTGAATGAGCAGTTCTTC; CDR3: CASRPTPGTGLNEQFF
D: -; size: few; V: TRBV5-1; J: TRBJ2-1; DNA: TGCGCCAGCAGCTTGGGGCAGCAAACCTACAATGAGCAGTTCTTC; CDR3: CASSLGQQTYNEQFF
D: -; size: -; V: TRBV4-1; J: TRBJ2-5; DNA: TGCGCCAGCAGCCAAGTAACTGAGGAAGAGACCCAGTACTTC; CDR3: CASSQVTEEETQYF
D: TRBD1; size: -; V: TRBV20-1; J: TRBJ1-2; DNA: TGCAGTGCTACAACCCCGGGACAGCCGAACTATGGCTACACCTTC; CDR3: CSATTPGQPNYGYTF
D: TRBD2; size: few; V: TRBV20-1; J: TRBJ2-1; DNA: TGCAGTGCTAGCCAAGGGACTAGCTACCGGTTCTTC; CDR3: CSASQGTSYRFF
D: -; size: many; V: TRBV5-4; J: TRBJ1-4; DNA: TGTGCCAGCAGCTTGCCCGGATCAAAACTGTTTTTT; CDR3: CASSLPGSKLFF
D: -; size: many; V: TRBV4-3; J: TRBJ2-6; DNA: TGCGCCAGCAGCCAAGAGGTGGACGGAGGCCTAGGTGGGGCCAACGTCCTGACTTTC; CDR3: CASSQEVDGGLGGANVLTF
D: TRBD1; size: few; V: TRBV7-2; J: TRBJ2-3; DNA: TGTGCCAGCGACGAGACAGGGGGCGTGAGTGAAGCCACAGATACGCAGTATTTT; CDR3: CASDETGGVSEATDTQYF
D: -; size: -; V: TRBV10-3; J: TRBJ2-7; DNA: TGTGCCATCAGTGAGTCGTTGGGCCGGTACGAGCAGTACTTC; CDR3: CAISESLGRYEQYF
D: -; size: many; V: TRBV7-9; J: TRBJ2-5; DNA: TGTGCCAGCAGCTTACCAGGGAAAGAGACCCAGTACTTC; CDR3: CASSLPGKETQYF
D: TRBD1; size: few; V: TRBV27; J: TRBJ1-2; DNA: TGTGCCAGCAGTATACTGGGACAGGGAAATGGCTACACCTTC; CDR3: CASSILGQGNGYTF
D: TRBD1; size: -; V: TRBV4-1; J: TRBJ2-5; DNA: TGCGCCAGCAGCCACTGGGGACAGATACAAGAGACCCAGTACTTC; CDR3: CASSHWGQIQETQYF
D: TRBD1; size: -; V: TRBV12-3/TRBV12-4; J: TRBJ1-2; DNA: TGTGCCAGCAGTCTCTTCGGAGCAGGGGGGGACTATGGCTACACCTTC; CDR3: CASSLFGAGGDYGYTF
D: -; size: -; V: TRBV11-2; J: TRBJ2-5; DNA: TGTGCCAGCAGTCGGGCAGGCGCCCTCCAAGAGACCCAGTACTTC; CDR3: CASSRAGALQETQYF
D: -; size: -; V: TRBV7-9; J: TRBJ1-2; DNA: TGTGCCAGCAGCTCGGGGTGGTTGGGCTATGGCTACACCTTC; CDR3: CASSSGWLGYGYTF
D: -; size: many; V: TRBV12-3/TRBV12-4; J: TRBJ2-4; DNA: TGTGCCAGCAGCCCAGACAAACACAGGACTAACATTCAGTACTTC; CDR3: CASSPDKHRTNIQYF
D: -; size: many; V: TRBV7-6; J: TRBJ1-4; DNA: TGTGCCAGCAGCTTAGAAACCAGGATGACAACTAATGAAAAACTGTTTTTT; CDR3: CASSLETRMTTNEKLFF
D: TRBD1; size: few; V: TRBV4-1; J: TRBJ1-4; DNA: TGCGCCAGCAGCCGGACAGGGCAGCATGAAAAACTGTTTTTT; CDR3: CASSRTGQHEKLFF